The 21 T cell receptor beta chains reported below all come from one sample, sequenced in a study of human T cells and chemical hapten exposure (dated by TCRdb to 2020 to 2022). Receptor amplification or capture employed RACE. The sequencer was a NextSeq 500. TCRdb reanalyzed the raw reads on its own, using fastp at Q25 for trimming and MiXCR for clone calling, and kept in-frame beta chains. Each CDR3 protein gets just one entry, which takes the most common genes and DNA from the rows behind it. For this sample the table gives more than 80,000 distinct CDR3 sequences, of which 10% to 11% were detected only once. The ten top clones hold under 4% of the sample. Reading the label with the study, this specimen's time point is: pre-sensitization, week 0. The treatment or condition label here, explained by the study, means: therapeutic diphenylcyclopropenone sensitization with weekly scalp DPC. Sequencing was performed on whole blood, taken in connection with sensitization to the hapten diphenylcyclopropenone (DPC). These TCRs come from a woman aged 55-75 years with alopecia areata. Some clones in this sample may be carry-over from other donors' samples.

This clonotype has only a few counts. This chain connects TRBV2 to TRBJ1-5; the match to TRBD1 covers 7 bases. From germline, CDR1 is SNHLY and CDR2 FYNNEI. CDR3 length: 14 amino acids. Losses at the gene ends were 4 bases for V and 4 bases for J; bases not matched to a gene: 4. This CDR3 is CASSAEQGNQPQHF. The CDR3 region has the DNA TGTGCCAGCAGTGCGGAACAGGGGAATCAGCCCCAGCATTTT.

This clonotype occurred a few times. The genes are TRBV5-1 and TRBJ2-1, with 11 positions matching TRBD2. V lost 4 bases to trimming and J lost 1 base; unmatched junction nucleotides: 10. Germline values: CDR1 SGHRS, CDR2 YFSETQ. This CDR3 spans 18 amino acids. The chain's CDR3 is CASSGGASGGFSYNEQFF. The CDR3 DNA sequence: TGCGCCAGCAGCGGTGGGGCTAGCGGGGGGTTTTCCTACAATGAGCAGTTCTTC.

The genes are TRBV7-2 and TRBJ1-1; 10 bases align to TRBD1. The V and J ends lost 4 bases and 11 bases, in that order; junction bases with no gene match: 4. The CDR3 has 12 amino acids. Germline V gene sequence: CDR1 SGHTA, CDR2 FQGNSA. The CDR3 reads CASSSTGGGAFF. The CDR3 DNA sequence: TGTGCCAGCAGCTCGACAGGGGGCGGGGCTTTCTTT.

V usage is TRBV2 and J usage is TRBJ2-7; 8 bases agree with TRBD2. Trimming removed 10 bases from V and 0 bases from J; junction bases left unmatched: 5. Germline V gene sequence: CDR1 SNHLY, CDR2 FYNNEI. This CDR3 has 13 amino acids. CDR3 amino acids: CATTSGSSYEQYF. The CDR3 nucleotides are TGTGCCACCACTAGCGGTTCCTCCTACGAGCAGTACTTC.

The CDR3 loop reads CASSFLMREQFF. The CDR3 DNA sequence: TGTGCCAGCAGCTTTTTAATGCGTGAGCAGTTCTTC. The V gene is TRBV7-9, the J gene TRBJ2-1; D is ambiguous. With 3 bases removed from V and 9 bases from J, the gap between germline ends came to 9 bases. The germline gives CDR1 SEHNR, CDR2 FQNEAQ (reference sequence). CDR3 size: 12 residues.

In its sample, this clonotype was seen many times. This chain connects TRBV2 to TRBJ2-1; possible D gene TRBD1, 6 bases. Trimming left V 5 bases short and J 2 bases short, with 13 bases between. Germline V gives CDR1 SNHLY, CDR2 FYNNEI. This CDR3 region has 15 residues. The CDR3: CASSLSRTAYNEQFF. The CDR3 bases are TGTGCCAGCAGTCTTTCACGGACAGCCTACAATGAGCAGTTCTTC.

This clonotype was observed many times. This chain links TRBV12-3 or TRBV12-4 with TRBJ1-6; no reliable D call. This CDR3 has 13 residues. Trimming stripped 0 bases from V and 8 bases from J, with 5 bases between. The DNA of the CDR3 is TGTGCCAGCAGTTTAGCTGCCGATTCACCCCTCCACTTT. Its protein is CASSLAADSPLHF.

The V and J genes are TRBV5-6 and TRBJ1-5, with D maybe TRBD1 (5 bases). Trimming stripped 1 base from V and 0 bases from J, with 5 bases between. This CDR3 has 14 residues. Per the germline V gene, CDR1 is SGHDT and CDR2 is YYEEEE. The CDR3 region has the DNA TGTGCCAGCAGCTTGACAGGTAGCAATCAGCCCCAGCATTTT. Protein sequence: CASSLTGSNQPQHF.

This chain connects TRBV7-3 to TRBJ2-1, with 13 nucleotides matching TRBD2. CDR3 length: 16 residues. Germline CDR1 is SGHTA and CDR2 is FQGTGA. Trimming cost V 1 base and J 10 bases; bases outside gene matches: 7. The CDR3 spells CASSLILAGGPEEQFF. The CDR3 nucleotides are TGTGCCAGCAGCTTAATACTAGCGGGGGGGCCGGAGGAGCAGTTCTTC.

This clonotype was detected ten times or more. The V call is TRBV5-1, the J call TRBJ2-1; D is uncertain. V was clipped by 3 bases and J by 7 bases, with 11 bases between them. The CDR3 contains 13 residues. CDR1 and CDR2 from the germline V gene are SGHRS and YFSETQ. CDR3 sequence (DNA): TGCGCCAGCAGCTCAGAGCTGAATAATGAGCAGTTCTTC. Its translation: CASSSELNNEQFF.

This clonotype was counted ten times or more. The chain recombines TRBV28 with TRBJ2-7; TRBD2 matches 9 bases. CDR1 MDHEN and CDR2 SYDVKM come from the germline V gene. CDR3 length: 14 amino acids. The V segment lost 5 bases and the J segment 6 bases; nucleotides outside the gene matches: 8. The DNA of the CDR3 is TGTGCCAGCAGTCAAGCGGGGGGCCTTCCCGAGCAGTACTTC. This encodes CASSQAGGLPEQYF.

The V gene is TRBV4-1, the J gene TRBJ2-2, with D possibly TRBD1 on 6 matching bases. The CDR3 has 14 amino acids. Deletions cut 3 bases from V and 6 bases from J, with 11 bases between. The germline V gene encodes CDR1 MGHRA and CDR2 YSYEKL. CDR3 bases: TGCGCCAGCAGCCATAGGGGGAAGTCCGGGGAGCTGTTTTTT. Translated, it gives CASSHRGKSGELFF.

Turning to this clonotype: The junction departs from the called germline gene at one end, perhaps through a read error. V is TRBV6-6 and J is TRBJ2-3, with D uncertain. This CDR3 has 14 residues. Germline V CDR1 and CDR2: MNHNY, SVGAGI (reference sequence). CDR3 residues: CASSLGFGTDTRYF. In nucleotides, the CDR3 is TGTGCCAGCAGTTTGGGGTTCGGCACAGATACGCGGTATTTT.

This chain connects TRBV2 to TRBJ2-1; no reliable D call. The CDR3 extends over 14 amino acids. Germline CDR1 is SNHLY and CDR2 is FYNNEI. Trimming pared 8 bases from V and 4 bases from J, leaving 15 bases between. This CDR3 reads CASSTNQIYNEQFF. CDR3 nucleotides: TGTGCCAGCTCGACGAATCAAATTTACAATGAGCAGTTCTTC.

The rearrangement links TRBV29-1 to TRBJ2-7; D is unclear. The ends were cut back, 0 bases at V and 5 bases at J, with 17 bases in the middle. The CDR3 length is 15 residues. CDR1 and CDR2 from the germline V gene are SQVTM and ANQGSEA. The CDR3 sequence is CSVEERDGGLHEQYF. The CDR3 nucleotides are TGCAGCGTTGAAGAAAGAGACGGTGGTCTGCACGAGCAGTACTTC.

V gene TRBV6-2 or TRBV6-3 combines with J gene TRBJ1-5, with 10 bases lining up with TRBD1. There are 15 residues in the CDR3. V gave up 0 bases and J gave up 4 bases; unmatched junction bases: 0. Per the germline V gene, CDR1 is MNHEY and CDR2 is SVGEGT. Here the CDR3 DNA reads TGTGCCAGCAGTTACTCGGACAGGGGGAATCAGCCCCAGCATTTT. Translated: CASSYSDRGNQPQHF.

There are many counts of this clonotype. The chain links TRBV7-3 to TRBJ2-1; TRBD1 is a possible D gene (6 bases). Germline CDR1 SGHTA, CDR2 FQGTGA. With 1 base removed from V and 8 bases from J, the gap between germline ends came to 6 bases. This CDR3 region has 12 residues. In nucleotides, the CDR3 is TGTGCCAGCAGCTTAAACAGGGATGAGCAGTTCTTC. This translates into CASSLNRDEQFF.

Only a few counts were recorded for this clonotype. The genes are TRBV20-1 and TRBJ1-5; D unresolved. CDR3 size: 12 residues. Trimming removed 6 bases at V and 3 bases at J, with 9 bases between. Germline CDR1 and CDR2: DFQATT and SNEGSKA (reference sequence). The CDR3 bases are TGCAGTGCCAGCGGGGTCAATCAGCCCCAGCATTTT. This codes for CSASGVNQPQHF.

This clonotype was counted at least ten times. The chain recombines TRBV10-3 with TRBJ2-5; 8 nucleotides match TRBD1. Germline V gene lookup returns CDR1 ENHRY and CDR2 SYGVKD. The J segment lost 5 bases and the V segment lost 10 bases, leaving 3 bases of the junction unmatched. This CDR3 has 11 amino acids. This CDR3 reads CATQGAETQYF. In DNA form, the CDR3 reads TGTGCCACCCAGGGGGCCGAGACCCAGTACTTC.

About this clonotype itself: A much bigger clone sits one base away, suggesting this may be a read error. The chain combines TRBV7-9 with TRBJ1-1; unclear D gene. This CDR3 region has 13 residues. Germline V gives CDR1 SEHNR, CDR2 FQNEAQ (reference sequence). The CDR3 DNA sequence: TGTGTCAGCAGCGCCGGCCCTGCGACTGAAGCTTTCTTT. Amino acid sequence: CVSSAGPATEAFF.

The table lists this clonotype with many counts. The rearrangement links TRBV2 to TRBJ1-4, with D possibly TRBD1 on 5 matching bases. V was shortened by 2 bases and J by 10 bases, with 8 bases between the two germline ends. This CDR3 comprises 12 residues. Germline values: CDR1 SNHLY, CDR2 FYNNEI. CDR3 in amino acids: CASSELRGKLFF. The CDR3 DNA reads TGTGCCAGCAGTGAATTGAGGGGAAAACTGTTTTTT.